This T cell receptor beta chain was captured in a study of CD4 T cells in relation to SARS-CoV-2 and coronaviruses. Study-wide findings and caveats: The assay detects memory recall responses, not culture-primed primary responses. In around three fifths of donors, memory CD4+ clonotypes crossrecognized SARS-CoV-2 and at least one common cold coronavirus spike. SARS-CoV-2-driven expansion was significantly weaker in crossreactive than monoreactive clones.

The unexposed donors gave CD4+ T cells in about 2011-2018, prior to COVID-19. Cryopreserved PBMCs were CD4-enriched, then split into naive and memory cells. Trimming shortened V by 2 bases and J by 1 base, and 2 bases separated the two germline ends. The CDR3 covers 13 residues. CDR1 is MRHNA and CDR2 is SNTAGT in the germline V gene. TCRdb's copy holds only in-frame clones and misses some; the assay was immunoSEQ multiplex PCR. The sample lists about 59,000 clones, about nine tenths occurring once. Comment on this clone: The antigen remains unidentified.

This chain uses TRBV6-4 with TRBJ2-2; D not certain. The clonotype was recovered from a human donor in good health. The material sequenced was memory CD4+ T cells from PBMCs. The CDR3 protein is CASSDRNTGELFF. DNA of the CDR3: TGTGCCAGCAGTGACCGGAACACCGGGGAGCTGTTTTTT.